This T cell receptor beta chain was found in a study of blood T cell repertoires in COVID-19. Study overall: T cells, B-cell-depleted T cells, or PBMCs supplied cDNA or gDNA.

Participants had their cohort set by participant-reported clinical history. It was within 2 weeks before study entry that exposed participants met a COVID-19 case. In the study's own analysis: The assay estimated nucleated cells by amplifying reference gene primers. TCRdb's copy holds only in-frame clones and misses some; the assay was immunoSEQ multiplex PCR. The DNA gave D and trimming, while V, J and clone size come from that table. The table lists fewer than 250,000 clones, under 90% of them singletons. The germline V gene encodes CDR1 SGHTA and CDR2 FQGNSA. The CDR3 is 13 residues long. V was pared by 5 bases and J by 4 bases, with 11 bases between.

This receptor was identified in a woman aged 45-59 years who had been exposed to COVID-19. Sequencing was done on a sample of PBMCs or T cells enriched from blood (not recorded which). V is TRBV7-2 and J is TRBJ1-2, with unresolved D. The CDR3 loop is CASSLEGGYGYTF. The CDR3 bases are TGTGCCAGCAGCCTGGAGGGAGGCTATGGCTACACCTTC.